This T cell receptor (beta chain) comes out of a study of tumor-infiltrating lymphocytes in primary liver carcinoma. About the research overall: The patient population consisted of men and women between 30 and 69 years of age. Study-level findings and limits: Being bulk and unsorted, samples allowed no CD4+ and CD8+ repertoire comparison. Researchers found tumor-adjacent and tumor-blood pairs overlapped less than tumor region pairs.

Unsorted whole blood served as the source of blood RNA, and germline DNA was extracted as well. Around 4.1 milliliters of peripheral blood were collected before surgery. Synthesis of TCR beta cDNA was carried out from around 540 ng total RNA with a constant-region primer. Researchers made the TCR beta libraries by running three nested multiplex PCR rounds with slightly modified ARM-PCR. TCRdb reprocessed the multiplex PCR reads via MiXCR and lists one record per CDR3 protein. This table holds 250,000 to 400,000 distinct CDR3 sequences, roughly 60% found once. A note on this clonotype: Its antigen is unknown.

This sequence was found in a man aged 35-49 years with primary liver carcinoma and hepatitis B virus infection. The sample taken for sequencing was peripheral blood.

CDR3 sequence reads: CASSLEGSMFF. The CDR3 bases are TGTGCCAGCAGCTTGGAGGGCAGCATGTTTTTT. V gene TRBV5-6 combines with J gene TRBJ1-4; D uncertain. Germline CDR1 SGHDT, CDR2 YYEEEE. Trimming shortened V by 0 bases and J by 15 bases, and 9 bases separated the two germline ends. CDR3 length: 11 amino acids. Variable domain in full (rest from reference TRBV5-6 and TRBJ1-4): DAGVTQSPTHLIKTRGQQVTLRCSPKSGHDTVSWYQQALGQGPQFIFQYYEEEERQRGNFPDRFSGHQFPNYSSELNVNALLLGDSALYLCASSLEGSMFFGSGTQLSVL.